Presented here are 5 T cell receptor beta chains from one specimen sequenced in a study of cytomegalovirus exposure and HLA in healthy donors. PCR used 60 Vbeta primers and 13 Jbeta primers. Produced via immunoSEQ multiplex PCR; TCRdb's table is partial and in-frame only. This sample has around 190,000 clones, with roughly 90% found just once. The sequenced sample was PBMCs. These receptors all stem from a woman younger than 45 in good health and CMV-seronegative.

The gene calls are TRBV13 and TRBJ2-7; possibly TRBD1 for D (5 bases). This CDR3 is 15 amino acids long. Germline V gene lookup returns CDR1 PRHDT and CDR2 FYEKMQ (reference sequence). The V and J ends lost 1 base and 0 bases respectively, with 10 bases between them. The CDR3 is CASSLVQGISYEQYF. CDR3 nucleotide sequence: TGTGCCAGCAGCTTAGTTCAGGGAATCTCCTACGAGCAGTACTTC.

This clone was seen a single time. J is TRBJ2-5 and V is TRBV5-1; TRBD2 is a possible D gene (8 bases). This CDR3 comprises 15 residues. Germline CDR1 SGHRS, CDR2 YFSETQ. Trimming shortened V by 4 bases and J by 3 bases, and 16 bases separated the two germline ends. CDR3 amino acids: CASSPREGAKETQYF. For the CDR3, the DNA is TGCGCCAGCAGCCCCCGGGAGGGGGCGAAAGAGACCCAGTACTTC.

The chain carries TRBV2 and TRBJ2-2; TRBD1 matches 9 bases. Trimming cost V 8 bases and J 6 bases; bases outside gene matches: 10. The CDR3 extends over 15 amino acids. Looked up from germline, CDR1 is SNHLY and CDR2 is FYNNEI. The CDR3 reads CASGSGTGISGELFF. As DNA, the CDR3 is TGTGCCAGCGGATCCGGGACAGGGATCTCCGGGGAGCTGTTTTTT.

The chain carries TRBV11-1 and TRBJ1-5; tentatively, D is TRBD1 (5 bases). Germline CDR1 is SGHAT and CDR2 is FQDESV (reference sequence). The V gene lost 5 bases and the J gene lost 4 bases, with 9 bases spanning the gap. The CDR3 totals 13 residues. CDR3 residues: CASSVDRNQPQHF. CDR3 bases: TGTGCCAGCAGCGTCGACAGAAATCAGCCCCAGCATTTT.

The chain couples TRBV5-1 to TRBJ2-1, with 7 bases aligning to TRBD1. Germline values: CDR1 SGHRS, CDR2 YFSETQ. This CDR3 contains 14 residues. V gave up 5 bases and J gave up 5 bases; unmatched junction bases: 7. CDR3 residues: CASRAPGQHNEQFF. Here the CDR3 DNA reads TGCGCCAGCAGGGCGCCGGGACAGCACAATGAGCAGTTCTTC. Together with reference TRBV5-1 and TRBJ2-1, the CDR3 gives the full variable domain: KAGVTQTPRYLIKTRGQQVTLSCSPISGHRSVSWYQQTPGQGLQFLFEYFSETQRNKGNFPGRFSGRQFSNSRSEMNVSTLELGDSALYLCASRAPGQHNEQFFGPGTRLTVL.